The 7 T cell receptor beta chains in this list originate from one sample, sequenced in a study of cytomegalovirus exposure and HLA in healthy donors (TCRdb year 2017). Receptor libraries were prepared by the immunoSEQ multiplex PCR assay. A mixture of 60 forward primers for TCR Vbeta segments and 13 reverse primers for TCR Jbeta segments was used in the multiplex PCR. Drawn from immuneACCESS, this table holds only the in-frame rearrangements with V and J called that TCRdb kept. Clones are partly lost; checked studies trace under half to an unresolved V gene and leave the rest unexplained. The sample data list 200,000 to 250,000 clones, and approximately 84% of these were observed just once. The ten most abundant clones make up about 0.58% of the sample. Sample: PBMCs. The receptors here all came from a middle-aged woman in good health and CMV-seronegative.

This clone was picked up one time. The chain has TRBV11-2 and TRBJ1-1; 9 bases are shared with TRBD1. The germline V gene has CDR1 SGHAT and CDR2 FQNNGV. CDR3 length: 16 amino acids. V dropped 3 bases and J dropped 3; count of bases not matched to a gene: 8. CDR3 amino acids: CASSFLGQGQDTEAFF. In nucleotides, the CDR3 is TGTGCCAGCAGCTTCCTGGGACAGGGACAGGACACTGAAGCTTTCTTT.

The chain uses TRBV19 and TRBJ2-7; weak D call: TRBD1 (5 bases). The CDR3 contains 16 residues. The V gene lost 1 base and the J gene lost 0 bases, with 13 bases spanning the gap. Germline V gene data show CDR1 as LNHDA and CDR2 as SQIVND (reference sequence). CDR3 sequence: CASSIVGAVSSYEQYF. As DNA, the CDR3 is TGTGCCAGTAGTATAGTTGGGGCAGTCAGCTCCTACGAGCAGTACTTC.

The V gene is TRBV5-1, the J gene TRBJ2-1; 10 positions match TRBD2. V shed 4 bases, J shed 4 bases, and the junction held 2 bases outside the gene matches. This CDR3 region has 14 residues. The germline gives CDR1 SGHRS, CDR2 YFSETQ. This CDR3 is CASSISGGYNEQFF. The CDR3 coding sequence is TGCGCCAGCAGCATTAGCGGGGGGTACAATGAGCAGTTCTTC.

For the CDR3, the DNA is TGTGCCAGCAGTCCACAAACAGGGGGCGAAGGCTACACCTTC. The encoded protein is CASSPQTGGEGYTF. V is TRBV7-9 and J is TRBJ1-2, with 9 bases aligning to TRBD1. With V trimmed by 6 bases and J by 8 bases, 10 bases remained unmatched. The CDR3 is made up of 14 amino acids. Germline CDR1 SEHNR, CDR2 FQNEAQ (reference sequence).

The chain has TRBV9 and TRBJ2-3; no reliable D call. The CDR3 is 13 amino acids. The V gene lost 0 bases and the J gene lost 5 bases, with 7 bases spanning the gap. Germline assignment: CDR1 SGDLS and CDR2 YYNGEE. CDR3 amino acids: CASSVVSGDTQYF. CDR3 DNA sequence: TGTGCCAGCAGCGTAGTGTCGGGAGATACGCAGTATTTT.

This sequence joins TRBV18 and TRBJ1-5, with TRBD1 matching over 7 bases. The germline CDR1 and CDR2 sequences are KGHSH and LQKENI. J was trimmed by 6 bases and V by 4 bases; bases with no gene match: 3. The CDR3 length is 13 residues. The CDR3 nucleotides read TGTGCCAGCTCACAACAGGGGTCTCAGCCCCAGCATTTT. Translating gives CASSQQGSQPQHF.

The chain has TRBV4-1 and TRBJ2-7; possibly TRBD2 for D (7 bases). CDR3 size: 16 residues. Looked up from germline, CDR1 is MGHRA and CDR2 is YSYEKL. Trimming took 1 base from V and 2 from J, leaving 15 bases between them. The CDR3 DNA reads TGCGCCAGCAGCCAAGCCGCGGGGGCTCGGGCCTACGAGCAGTACTTC. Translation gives CASSQAAGARAYEQYF.